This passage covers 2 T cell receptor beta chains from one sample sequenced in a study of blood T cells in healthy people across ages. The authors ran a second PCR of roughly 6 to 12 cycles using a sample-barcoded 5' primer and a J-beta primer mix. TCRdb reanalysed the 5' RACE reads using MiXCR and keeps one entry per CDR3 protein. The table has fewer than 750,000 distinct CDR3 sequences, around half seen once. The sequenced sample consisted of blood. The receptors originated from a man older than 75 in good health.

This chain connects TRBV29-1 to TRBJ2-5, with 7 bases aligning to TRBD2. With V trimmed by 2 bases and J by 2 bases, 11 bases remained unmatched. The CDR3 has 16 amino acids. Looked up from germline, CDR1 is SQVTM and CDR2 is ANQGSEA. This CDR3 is CSVEYGPRGKQETQYF. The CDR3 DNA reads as TGCAGCGTTGAATATGGGCCGCGGGGGAAACAAGAGACCCAGTACTTC.

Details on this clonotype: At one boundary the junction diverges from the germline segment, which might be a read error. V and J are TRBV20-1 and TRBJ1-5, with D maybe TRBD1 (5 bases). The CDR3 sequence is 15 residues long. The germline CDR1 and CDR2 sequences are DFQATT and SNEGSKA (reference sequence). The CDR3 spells CSAPPGTEINRPQHF. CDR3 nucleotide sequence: TGCAGTGCCCCCCCCGGGACGGAGATCAATCGGCCCCAGCATTTT.